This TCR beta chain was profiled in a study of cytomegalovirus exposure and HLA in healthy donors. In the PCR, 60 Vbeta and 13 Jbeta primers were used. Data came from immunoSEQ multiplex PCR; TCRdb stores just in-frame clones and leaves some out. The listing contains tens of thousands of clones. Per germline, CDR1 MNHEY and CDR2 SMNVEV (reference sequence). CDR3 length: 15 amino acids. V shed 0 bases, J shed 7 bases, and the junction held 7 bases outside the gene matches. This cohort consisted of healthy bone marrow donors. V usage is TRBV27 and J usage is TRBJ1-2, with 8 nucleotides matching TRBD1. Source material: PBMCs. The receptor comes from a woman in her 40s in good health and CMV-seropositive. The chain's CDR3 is CASSLSAQGASGYTF. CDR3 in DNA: TGTGCCAGCAGTTTATCAGCCCAGGGGGCATCTGGCTACACCTTC.